This TCR beta chain emerged from a study of beta chain features in type 1 diabetes. Study in general: Sorted cell examination encompassed 100,000,000 or so cells across all samples. Whole-study findings and limits: Equally in patients and controls, shorter templates might have been favored by PCR. TCRB CDR3 length was moderately but significantly reduced in all four CD4+ subsets of Type 1 diabetes patients. Patients with type 1 diabetes showed fewer VDJ junction insertions and more deletions. Healthy donors had naive, central memory and Treg TCRB repertoires that appeared less similar than those seen among patients.

This clone was found a few times. Its antigen is unidentified. Of the isolated RNA, all was reverse transcribed, and so the sequenced material was expressed TCRB transcripts. The protocol was immunoSEQ multiplex PCR, while the TCRdb copy is restricted to in-frame clones and leaves out a portion. The sample holds 150,000 to 200,000 clones, about 9% seen once. Per the germline V gene, CDR1 is MNHEY and CDR2 is SVGAGI. The CDR3 covers 13 residues. With V trimmed by 5 bases and J by 9 bases, 7 bases remained unmatched. This receptor was taken from a woman younger than 45 with type 1 diabetes. Sequencing was carried out using central memory CD4+ T cells from blood. The genes are TRBV6-5 and TRBJ2-1; TRBD2 aligns across 7 bases. CDR3 region: CASSPTRGGEQFF. For the CDR3, the DNA is TGTGCCAGCAGTCCGACCCGCGGGGGTGAGCAGTTCTTC.